Below, 13 T cell receptor beta chains from the same sample are listed, as sequenced in a study of blood T cells in healthy people across ages. A second PCR, run for about 7 to 12 cycles, used a sample-barcoded 5' primer plus a J-beta primer mix. MiXCR, applied by TCRdb to the 5' RACE reads, yields one record per CDR3 protein. Here the sample spans approximately 960,000 distinct CDR3 sequences, about 28% being singletons. The sample was also reused in another study, on T cells of mothers and their children.

Sample: blood. These receptors all come from a woman in her thirties or forties in good health.

This chain connects TRBV7-2 to TRBJ2-2; D is ambiguous. CDR3 size: 13 residues. Germline V gene lookup returns CDR1 SGHTA and CDR2 FQGNSA. The germline V and J ends were trimmed by 0 bases and 6 bases, with 5 bases remaining between them. CDR3 in amino acids: CASSLARSGELFF. Written as DNA, the CDR3 is TGTGCCAGCAGCTTAGCGAGGTCCGGGGAGCTGTTTTTT. Together with reference TRBV7-2 and TRBJ2-2, the CDR3 gives the full variable domain: GAGVSQSPSNKVTEKGKDVELRCDPISGHTALYWYRQSLGQGLEFLIYFQGNSAPDKSGLPSDRFSAERTGGSVSTLTIQRTQQEDSAVYLCASSLARSGELFFGEGSRLTVL.

There are a few counts of this clonotype. The V and J genes are TRBV27 and TRBJ2-7; D is ambiguous. The CDR3 is 15 amino acids. Germline CDR1 MNHEY, CDR2 SMNVEV (reference sequence). V was clipped by 0 bases and J by 4 bases, with 13 bases between them. The CDR3 DNA reads as TGTGCCAGCAGTTTATCCGCAGGCCTACCGTACGAGCAGTACTTC. As protein: CASSLSAGLPYEQYF.

This clonotype has a handful of counts. The genes are TRBV4-1 and TRBJ1-1, with D tentatively TRBD1 (5 bases). CDR3 length: 16 amino acids. The germline CDR1 and CDR2 sequences are MGHRA and YSYEKL. Trimming removed 0 bases at V and 3 bases at J, with 14 bases between. CDR3 nucleotides: TGCGCCAGCAGCCAAGAAGGGGAAAGGGTGGACACTGAAGCTTTCTTT. Translation gives CASSQEGERVDTEAFF.

The rearrangement joins TRBV30 to TRBJ2-3; 14 bases align to TRBD2. The ends lost 8 bases at V and 0 bases at J; junction bases unmatched: 4. The germline gives CDR1 GTSNPN, CDR2 SVGIG (reference sequence). The CDR3 consists of 15 residues. CDR3 sequence reads: CARTSGGMSTDTQYF. The CDR3 DNA reads as TGTGCCAGGACTAGCGGGGGGATGAGCACAGATACGCAGTATTTT. The full variable domain, with the rest looked up from reference TRBV30 and TRBJ2-3, is SQTIHQWPATLVQPVGSPLSLECTVEGTSNPNLYWYRQAAGRGLQLLFYSVGIGQISSEVPQNLSASRPQDRQFILSSKKLLLSDSGFYLCARTSGGMSTDTQYFGPGTRLTVL.

With regard to this clonotype: A much larger clone lies one base from this, so it may be a read error. CDR3 nucleotides: TGTGCCGGCAGCCAACCGAGGACAGTAACTAATGAAAAACTGTTTTTT. This translates into CAGSQPRTVTNEKLFF. The chain joins TRBV7-9 to TRBJ1-4, with D maybe TRBD1 (6 bases). The germline V gene has CDR1 SEHNR and CDR2 FQNEAQ (reference sequence). The CDR3 is made up of 16 amino acids.

The rearrangement joins TRBV9 to TRBJ1-4, with D uncertain. The CDR3 totals 15 residues. The V end lost 2 bases, the J end lost 4 bases, and 12 bases lay between the germline ends. The germline V gene has CDR1 SGDLS and CDR2 YYNGEE. The chain's CDR3 is CASSVTGSLNEKLFF. The DNA for the CDR3 is TGTGCCAGCAGCGTTACCGGGAGTCTTAATGAAAAACTGTTTTTT.

The CDR3, as DNA: TGTGCCAGCAGCTTATCGACTAGCCAGAATGAGCAGTTCTTC. The encoded protein is CASSLSTSQNEQFF. The genes are TRBV7-9 and TRBJ2-1; 7 positions agree with TRBD2. CDR1 is SEHNR and CDR2 is FQNEAQ in the germline V gene (reference sequence). The trim removed 2 bases at V and 7 bases at J, leaving 5 bases unmatched. The CDR3 runs 14 residues.

CDR3 DNA sequence: TGTGCCAGCAGCTTACAGGGACAGGGGGGGAATGAGCAGTTCTTC. It is translated as CASSLQGQGGNEQFF. The V and J genes are TRBV11-2 and TRBJ2-1, with 11 bases identical to TRBD1. This CDR3 contains 15 residues. Looked up from germline, CDR1 is SGHAT and CDR2 is FQNNGV. V lost 2 bases, J lost 7 bases, and 4 bases stayed unmatched.

This clonotype was picked up many times. The gene calls are TRBV10-3 and TRBJ2-3; the D gene could be TRBD1 or TRBD2 (5 bases each). V was shortened by 11 bases and J by 6 bases, with 18 bases between the two germline ends. This CDR3 has 13 residues. CDR1 is ENHRY, CDR2 SYGVKD, per germline. In DNA form, the CDR3 reads TGTGCCTCACGGGACCCTTATGTCGATACGCAGTATTTT. Translating it yields CASRDPYVDTQYF.

This clonotype was recorded many times. The rearrangement links TRBV5-5 to TRBJ2-7; 8 bases agree with TRBD1. The germline gives CDR1 SGHKS, CDR2 YYEKEE (reference sequence). The CDR3 is made up of 14 amino acids. J gave up 4 bases and V 1 base, and 4 bases lay outside the gene matches. The CDR3 sequence is CASSLTDRAYEQYF. The CDR3 DNA reads as TGTGCCAGCAGCTTGACGGACAGGGCTTACGAGCAGTACTTC.

This clonotype has at least ten counts. The chain couples TRBV29-1 to TRBJ2-3; D is ambiguous. The CDR3 loop spans 10 amino acids. Trimming pared 4 bases from V and 4 bases from J, leaving 3 bases between. The germline V gene has CDR1 SQVTM and CDR2 ANQGSEA. This CDR3 reads CSVVPDTQYF. The CDR3 coding sequence is TGCAGCGTTGTCCCAGATACGCAGTATTTT.

This clonotype has only a few counts. This chain joins TRBV20-1 and TRBJ2-1, with D unresolved. The ends were cut back, 3 bases at V and 4 bases at J, with 10 bases in the middle. The CDR3 loop spans 13 amino acids. The germline V gene encodes CDR1 DFQATT and CDR2 SNEGSKA (reference sequence). The CDR3 spells CSASIPLYNEQFF. CDR3 nucleotides: TGCAGTGCTAGCATCCCGTTATACAATGAGCAGTTCTTC.

This clonotype occurred a few times. The chain has TRBV3-1 and TRBJ1-2; D ambiguous. Trimming removed 4 bases at V and 4 bases at J, with 13 bases between. CDR3 length: 14 residues. Germline CDR1 and CDR2: LGHDT and YNNKEL (reference sequence). In DNA form, the CDR3 reads TGTGCCAGCAGCCGAGAGAGGGATGGCTATGGCTACACCTTC. Residues: CASSRERDGYGYTF.